The clone carrying this TCR beta chain was counted between two and nine times. What it binds is not known. This entry belongs to a study of regulatory T cells in long-lasting Graves disease. Study-level background: For under 3 months, newly diagnosed Graves' patients had been taking antithyroid drugs. General study results and limits: Persistent cases favored TRBV28, TRBJ1-2 and TRBJ2-5.

The CDR3 runs to 14 residues. With 3 bases removed from V and 5 bases from J, the gap between germline ends came to 11 bases. Time point reported: newly diagnosed GD, antithyroid drugs for less than 3 months. The authors made the TCR library using RNA they extracted from PBMCs. From each patient, roughly 9 milliliters of peripheral blood was drawn and collected into an EDTA anticoagulant tube. Arm-PCR of CDR3 regions and iRepertoire HTBI primers were the basis on which TCR beta libraries were built. MiXCR was run by TCRdb on the multiplex PCR reads, yielding one entry per CDR3 protein. There are 550,000 to 650,000 distinct CDR3 sequences in the sample; more than 15% occur only once, and more than 10% lies in the top ten. The data also belong to a second study, concerning T cells in Graves' hyperthyroidism and ophthalmopathy. That investigation notes: HTBI primers drove first-round RT-PCR of the TCR CDR3.

This sequence originates from a young man with Graves disease. The sample was peripheral blood mononuclear cells (PBMCs), taken at new diagnosis, from a patient treated with antithyroid drugs. The V gene is TRBV12-3 or TRBV12-4, the J gene TRBJ1-5, with D possibly being TRBD1 (5 bases). CDR3 in amino acids: CASSLVGADQPQHF. As DNA, the CDR3 is TGTGCCAGCAGTTTGGTAGGGGCTGATCAGCCCCAGCATTTT.